Presented here are 10 T cell receptor beta chains from one specimen sequenced in a study of early T cells in non-severe SARS-CoV-2 infection. Using its own MiXCR run on the 5' RACE reads, TCRdb lists one record per CDR3 protein. Altogether about 58,000 distinct CDR3 sequences are present, around 11% being singletons, with the ten largest covering 0.95% to 1.5%. The source material was whole blood, sampled at baseline. The source of these receptors is an adult who was a healthcare worker with PCR-confirmed SARS-CoV-2 infection or an uninfected control (not recorded which). The donor label of this sample is uncertain.

This clonotype was observed a handful of times. This sequence joins TRBV5-1 and TRBJ2-1, with TRBD1 matching 8 bases. Germline values: CDR1 SGHRS, CDR2 YFSETQ. This CDR3 comprises 15 residues. The junction had 12 bases not matched to a gene; V was cut back by 4 bases and J by 9 bases. CDR3 DNA: TGCGCCAGCAGCCAACAGCCGACAGGGGCGGGTGAGCAGTTCTTC. Translation gives CASSQQPTGAGEQFF.

There are a few counts of this clonotype. The chain employs TRBV6-1 and TRBJ1-6; D gene ambiguous. V lost 7 bases to trimming and J lost 7 bases, with 8 bases between them. The CDR3 length is 12 residues. Germline CDR1 MNHNS, CDR2 SASEGT. CDR3: CASTEGNSPLHF. The CDR3 DNA is TGTGCCAGCACGGAAGGAAATTCACCCCTCCACTTT.

The rearrangement uses TRBV7-7 and TRBJ2-1; 12 bases are shared with TRBD2. CDR3 length: 15 amino acids. With V trimmed by 5 bases and J by 7 bases, 6 bases remained unmatched. Germline CDR1 and CDR2: SSHAT and FNYEAQ (reference sequence). This CDR3 reads CASSPASGGANEQFF. The CDR3 DNA reads as TGTGCCAGCAGCCCAGCTAGCGGGGGGGCGAATGAGCAGTTCTTC. The whole variable domain, filled in from reference TRBV7-7 and TRBJ2-1, reads GAGVSQSPRYKVTKRGQDVTLRCDPISSHATLYWYQQALGQGPEFLTYFNYEAQPDKSGLPSDRFSAERPEGSISTLTIQRTEQRDSAMYRCASSPASGGANEQFFGPGTRLTVL.

This clonotype was counted at least ten times. J is TRBJ2-5 and V is TRBV3-1; D possibly corresponds to TRBD2 (6 bases). The V gene lost 4 bases and the J gene lost 13 bases, with 28 bases spanning the gap. Germline loops: CDR1 LGHDT, CDR2 YNNKEL (reference sequence). The CDR3 is 16 residues long. CDR3 in amino acids: CASSPSPVLAASQLYF. CDR3 sequence (DNA): TGTGCCAGCAGCCCCTCGCCGGTGTTAGCGGCGAGTCAATTGTACTTC.

This clonotype was seen at least ten times. CDR3 bases: TGTGCCAGCAGCCCACGGAGGAGAGCTAGCGGGGCTGCTGCGCAGTATTTT. This encodes CASSPRRRASGAAAQYF. This chain connects TRBV21-1 to TRBJ2-3; the table's D call of TRBD2 was not tested on the DNA. TRBV21-1 is recorded as a pseudogene. The length of the CDR3 is 17 residues.

J is TRBJ1-6 and V is TRBV18; TRBD1 matches at 9 bases. The trim removed 6 bases at V and 7 bases at J, leaving 4 bases unmatched. Germline assignment: CDR1 KGHSH and CDR2 LQKENI. The CDR3 sequence is 14 residues long. Written as DNA, the CDR3 is TGTGCCAGCTCGCAAGACAGGGGGAATTCACCCCTCCACTTT. Translating it yields CASSQDRGNSPLHF.

This clonotype occurred once. The chain combines TRBV10-1 with TRBJ2-2; D gene uncertain. The CDR3 covers 14 residues. Trimming shortened V by 5 bases and J by 3 bases, and 10 bases separated the two germline ends. Germline V CDR1 and CDR2: WNHNN, SYGVQD (reference sequence). CDR3 in amino acids: CASSLGSDTGELFF. CDR3 coding DNA: TGCGCCAGCAGTCTAGGTTCCGACACCGGGGAGCTGTTTTTT.

The table lists this clonotype with a few counts. This rearrangement joins TRBV7-6 to TRBJ2-3, with 12 bases that match TRBD2. This CDR3 region has 16 residues. Germline-derived CDR1 and CDR2 are SGHVS and FNYEAQ. After removal of 5 bases from V and 1 base from J, the junction contained 4 bases not matched to a gene. The chain's CDR3 is CASSRTSGIRTDTQYF. The CDR3 region has the DNA TGTGCCAGCAGCAGGACTAGCGGGATTCGCACAGATACGCAGTATTTT.

A few counts support this clonotype. The chain is built from TRBV7-7 and TRBJ2-5, with D perhaps matching TRBD1 (6 bases). The CDR3 has 14 residues. Germline V gene sequence: CDR1 SSHAT, CDR2 FNYEAQ (reference sequence). Trimming took 4 bases from V and 5 from J, leaving 14 bases between them. This CDR3 is CASSYTGSGETQYF. As DNA, the CDR3 is TGTGCCAGCAGCTACACAGGGTCGGGCGAGACCCAGTACTTC.

The chain is built from TRBV3-1 and TRBJ2-5; D ambiguous. The CDR3 totals 16 residues. Trimming removed 4 bases from V and 1 base from J, with 16 bases in between. Germline CDR1 is LGHDT and CDR2 is YNNKEL (reference sequence). CDR3 DNA: TGTGCCAGCAGCCCCTCTTCCGTGGCAACCCAAGAGACCCAGTACTTC. Its protein is CASSPSSVATQETQYF.